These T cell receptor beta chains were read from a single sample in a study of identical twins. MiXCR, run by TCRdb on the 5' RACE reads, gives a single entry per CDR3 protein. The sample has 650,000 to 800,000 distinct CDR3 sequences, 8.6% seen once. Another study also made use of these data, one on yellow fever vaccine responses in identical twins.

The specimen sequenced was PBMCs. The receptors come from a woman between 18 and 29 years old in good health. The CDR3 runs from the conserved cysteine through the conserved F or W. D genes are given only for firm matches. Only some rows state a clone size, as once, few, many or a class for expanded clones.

CDR3 protein: CASRGGNIQYF; CDR3 DNA: TGTGCCAGCAGGGGGGGAAACATTCAGTACTTC; J gene: TRBJ2-4; CDR3 length: 11; clone size: .; D gene: .; V gene: TRBV28
CDR3 protein: CSASGELAKNIQYF; CDR3 DNA: TGCAGTGCTAGTGGTGAACTAGCCAAAAACATTCAGTACTTC; J gene: TRBJ2-4; CDR3 length: 14; clone size: .; D gene: .; V gene: TRBV20-1
CDR3 protein: CASSLGDYEQYF; CDR3 DNA: TGTGCCAGCAGCTTAGGTGACTACGAGCAGTACTTC; J gene: TRBJ2-7; CDR3 length: 12; clone size: many; D gene: .; V gene: TRBV7-9
CDR3 protein: CASSLWGSSGGPILEQFF; CDR3 DNA: TGTGCCAGCAGTTTATGGGGATCATCGGGAGGCCCCATTTTGGAGCAGTTCTTC; J gene: TRBJ2-1; CDR3 length: 18; clone size: few; D gene: TRBD2; V gene: TRBV27
CDR3 protein: CASSDGDRATGELFF; CDR3 DNA: TGTGCCAGCAGTGATGGGGACAGGGCCACCGGGGAGCTGTTTTTT; J gene: TRBJ2-2; CDR3 length: 15; clone size: .; D gene: TRBD1; V gene: TRBV2
CDR3 protein: CATRVSGGHNEQYF; CDR3 DNA: TGTGCCACTCGTGTTAGCGGGGGGCACAACGAGCAGTACTTC; J gene: TRBJ2-7; CDR3 length: 14; clone size: few; D gene: TRBD2; V gene: TRBV27
CDR3 protein: CASSLVGWRTGNTIYF; CDR3 DNA: TGCGCCAGCAGCTTGGTCGGGTGGAGAACTGGAAACACCATATATTTT; J gene: TRBJ1-3; CDR3 length: 16; clone size: few; D gene: .; V gene: TRBV5-1
CDR3 protein: CASSATGVGDIQYF; CDR3 DNA: TGTGCCAGCAGTGCGACAGGGGTCGGGGACATTCAGTACTTC; J gene: TRBJ2-4; CDR3 length: 14; clone size: many; D gene: TRBD1; V gene: TRBV28
CDR3 protein: CASSLSFRSYEQYF; CDR3 DNA: TGTGCCAGCAGTCTCTCGTTCCGGTCCTACGAGCAGTACTTC; J gene: TRBJ2-7; CDR3 length: 14; clone size: few; D gene: .; V gene: TRBV28
CDR3 protein: CASTTSGSDEQFF; CDR3 DNA: TGTGCCAGCACGACTAGCGGGAGTGATGAGCAGTTCTTC; J gene: TRBJ2-1; CDR3 length: 13; clone size: .; D gene: TRBD2; V gene: TRBV27